This TCR beta chain is from a study of blood T cell repertoires in COVID-19. Study background: In each case, the material was cDNA or gDNA derived from T cells, B-cell-depleted T cells, or PBMCs.

Authors' methods: Reference gene primer amplification yielded estimated nucleated cell counts. Only in-frame clones appear in the TCRdb table, and some are missing; sequencing was by immunoSEQ multiplex PCR. The V and J calls and clone size are taken from that table; D and trimming were inferred from the DNA. The data show some 180,000 clones, more than 70% seen once. Seattle's enrolled individuals joined amid active infection and were then monitored longitudinally. Trimming removed 6 bases at V and 4 bases at J, with 17 bases between. Germline V CDR1 and CDR2: MNHEY, SVGAGI. The length of the CDR3 is 15 residues.

The clonotype comes from a man aged 50-59 years with COVID-19, enrolled during active disease. V usage is TRBV6-5 and J usage is TRBJ2-3; D perhaps matches TRBD2 (6 bases). Material: peripheral blood. CDR3 bases: TGTGCCAGCAGACGGGACCAGGGAGGCCCAGATACGCAGTATTTT. This encodes CASRRDQGGPDTQYF.